The present T cell receptor beta chain was sequenced within a study of identical twins. Overall study findings and caveats: Out-of-frame alpha sequences shared by twins showed excess low generation probability. There was more out-of-frame TCR alpha sharing in monozygotic twins than models estimated. Twins' surplus sharing was weaker for beta out-of-frame sequences.

The CDR3 has 17 residues. Per the germline V gene, CDR1 is SGHKS and CDR2 is YYEKEE (reference sequence). Losses at the gene ends were 0 bases for V and 2 bases for J; bases not matched to a gene: 9. This clonotype was recorded a few times. The antigen remains undetermined. Addition of a universal primer site occurred through template switching, and cDNA carried unique molecular identifiers. TCRdb itself ran the 5' RACE reads through MiXCR, one entry per CDR3 protein. The repertoire holds under 300,000 distinct CDR3 sequences, around 15% seen once, with approximately 10% in the top ten. This receptor was taken from a woman aged 18-29 years in good health. The material sequenced was memory (CD45RO+) T cells sorted from blood. J is TRBJ2-7 and V is TRBV5-5; 9 nucleotides align to TRBD2. CDR3 residues: CASSLVGLAKATYEQYF. The CDR3 DNA is TGTGCCAGCAGCTTGGTTGGACTAGCGAAAGCCACCTACGAGCAGTACTTC.